Below, 31 T cell receptor beta chains from the same sample are listed, as sequenced in a study of cytomegalovirus exposure and HLA in healthy donors. The primer mix had 60 Vbeta and 13 Jbeta primers. The repertoire was sequenced with immunoSEQ multiplex PCR; TCRdb's copy has only in-frame clones and lacks some. The repertoire includes more than 200,000 clones, around 76% of them detected once, and approximately 6.5% sits in the top ten. Sequencing was carried out using PBMCs. The receptor set was obtained from a man aged 40-50 years in good health and CMV-seropositive.

The chain employs TRBV9 and TRBJ1-5, with TRBD1 as a possible D gene (5 bases). Germline lookup yields CDR1 SGDLS and CDR2 YYNGEE. CDR3 length: 15 residues. V lost 0 bases to trimming and J lost 7 bases, with 14 bases between them. CDR3: CASSVEGAGGQPQHF. The CDR3 DNA reads TGTGCCAGCAGCGTAGAAGGGGCAGGCGGACAGCCCCAGCATTTT.

The chain couples TRBV5-1 to TRBJ2-2; 8 bases fit TRBD1. J gave up 6 bases and V 2 bases, and 3 bases lay outside the gene matches. The CDR3 extends over 14 amino acids. CDR1 is SGHRS and CDR2 is YFSETQ in the germline V gene. CDR3 bases: TGCGCCAGCAGCTTACAGGGGGTGGCCGGGGAGCTGTTTTTT. It yields the protein CASSLQGVAGELFF. Together with reference TRBV5-1 and TRBJ2-2, the CDR3 gives the full variable domain: KAGVTQTPRYLIKTRGQQVTLSCSPISGHRSVSWYQQTPGQGLQFLFEYFSETQRNKGNFPGRFSGRQFSNSRSEMNVSTLELGDSALYLCASSLQGVAGELFFGEGSRLTVL.

The chain uses TRBV25-1 and TRBJ1-2, with 12 positions matching TRBD1. With V trimmed by 3 bases and J by 8 bases, 7 bases remained unmatched. The CDR3 runs 15 residues. CDR1 MGHDK and CDR2 SYGVNS come from the germline V gene. The chain's CDR3 is CASSDPGQGAGGYTF. CDR3 bases: TGTGCCAGCAGTGATCCGGGACAGGGGGCTGGGGGCTACACCTTC.

V and J are TRBV7-6 and TRBJ2-7, with 9 bases fitting TRBD2. The length of the CDR3 is 14 residues. The V and J ends lost 5 bases and 6 bases, in that order; junction bases with no gene match: 8. Looked up from germline, CDR1 is SGHVS and CDR2 is FNYEAQ. The CDR3: CASSGTSRAAEQYF. The CDR3 nucleotides read TGTGCCAGCAGCGGGACTAGCCGCGCCGCCGAGCAGTACTTC.

The V call is TRBV19, the J call TRBJ1-2; D is ambiguous. The CDR3 runs to 14 residues. Germline V lookup: CDR1 LNHDA, CDR2 SQIVND (reference sequence). The V end was cut by 7 bases, the J end by 3 bases, with 15 bases between. CDR3 sequence (DNA): TGTGCCAGTAAACTTGGGCAATCGTACTATGGCTACACCTTC. As protein: CASKLGQSYYGYTF. The whole variable domain, filled in from reference TRBV19 and TRBJ1-2, reads DGGITQSPKYLFRKEGQNVTLSCEQNLNHDAMYWYRQDPGQGLRLIYYSQIVNDFQKGDIAEGYSVSREKKESFPLTVTSAQKNPTAFYLCASKLGQSYYGYTFGSGTRLTVV.

In its sample, this clone was seen once. The chain carries TRBV5-4 and TRBJ2-1; possibly TRBD2 for D (7 bases). Germline V gene lookup returns CDR1 SGHNT and CDR2 YYREEE (reference sequence). The CDR3 is 15 amino acids. Trimming cost V 0 bases and J 4 bases, with 11 bases left between them. CDR3 amino acids: CASSLGGGPYNEQFF. The CDR3 bases are TGTGCCAGCAGCTTGGGGGGGGGCCCATACAATGAGCAGTTCTTC.

This clone was seen once. This chain connects TRBV5-1 to TRBJ1-1; D remains ambiguous. Trimming shortened V by 0 bases and J by 0 bases, and 3 bases separated the two germline ends. Germline V lookup: CDR1 SGHRS, CDR2 YFSETQ. The CDR3 covers 13 residues. The CDR3 region has the DNA TGCGCCAGCAGCTTGGAGCTGAACACTGAAGCTTTCTTT. Protein sequence: CASSLELNTEAFF. The whole variable domain, remainder taken from reference TRBV5-1 and TRBJ1-1, is KAGVTQTPRYLIKTRGQQVTLSCSPISGHRSVSWYQQTPGQGLQFLFEYFSETQRNKGNFPGRFSGRQFSNSRSEMNVSTLELGDSALYLCASSLELNTEAFFGQGTRLTVV.

V gene TRBV29-1 combines with J gene TRBJ2-7, with 10 nucleotides matching TRBD2. Trimming removed 1 base from V and 3 bases from J; junction bases left unmatched: 15. Looked up from germline, CDR1 is SQVTM and CDR2 is ANQGSEA. The length of the CDR3 is 18 residues. The CDR3 sequence is CSVEGWTSGTEPGYEQYF. The CDR3 DNA reads TGCAGCGTTGAAGGTTGGACTAGCGGAACCGAGCCGGGCTACGAGCAGTACTTC.

The chain joins TRBV6-6 to TRBJ1-2; D unclear. The CDR3 runs 13 residues. Trimming took off 6 bases at V and 6 bases at J, with 14 bases between the two ends. Germline loops: CDR1 MNHNY, CDR2 SVGAGI (reference sequence). The CDR3 protein is CASRNRELDGYTF. The CDR3, as DNA: TGTGCCAGCAGAAACCGGGAGCTGGATGGCTACACCTTC.

The rearrangement joins TRBV27 to TRBJ1-5; 7 nucleotides match TRBD1. CDR1 and CDR2 (germline): MNHEY, SMNVEV (reference sequence). V was pared by 4 bases and J by 7 bases, with 7 bases of the junction left unmatched. There are 14 residues in the CDR3. This chain's CDR3 is CASSSDRVAQPQHF. The DNA of the CDR3 is TGTGCCAGCAGTTCCGACAGGGTTGCGCAGCCCCAGCATTTT.

The chain employs TRBV7-3 and TRBJ2-3; a weak D match, TRBD2 (6 bases). Trimming took 4 bases from V and 0 from J, leaving 11 bases between them. The length of the CDR3 is 15 residues. Germline V gives CDR1 SGHTA, CDR2 FQGTGA. The chain's CDR3 is CASSSGLFSTDTQYF. In nucleotides, the CDR3 is TGTGCCAGCAGCTCGGGACTTTTTAGCACAGATACGCAGTATTTT.

For this clone: The junction shows a germline mismatch at one end, possibly a read error. The chain is built from TRBV7-7 and TRBJ2-3; a weak D match, TRBD1 (6 bases). The CDR3 length is 16 residues. The germline V gene encodes CDR1 SSHAT and CDR2 FNYEAQ (reference sequence). The CDR3 sequence is CASSLDVGGTTDTQYF. The CDR3 nucleotides read TGTGCTAGCAGCTTGGACGTAGGGGGAACCACAGATACGCAGTATTTT.

The rearrangement uses TRBV6-5 and TRBJ2-3; 8 bases are a match to TRBD1. The CDR3 runs to 14 residues. Germline V gene lookup returns CDR1 MNHEY and CDR2 SVGAGI. V lost 6 bases to trimming and J lost 5 bases; unmatched junction nucleotides: 7. CDR3 in amino acids: CASRTGTGQDTQYF. The CDR3 DNA reads as TGTGCCAGCAGGACCGGGACAGGACAAGATACGCAGTATTTT.

A remark on this clone: The sample carries other DNA sequences with the same CDR3. The chain recombines TRBV5-1 with TRBJ2-1; perhaps TRBD1 as D (6 bases). The length of the CDR3 is 14 residues. V lost 0 bases and J lost 8, with 12 bases in between. Germline CDR1 and CDR2: SGHRS and YFSETQ. In nucleotides, the CDR3 is TGCGCCAGCAGCTTGGCCGCAGGGGTCGATGAGCAGTTCTTC. Translation: CASSLAAGVDEQFF. Complete variable domain (other parts from reference TRBV5-1 and TRBJ2-1): KAGVTQTPRYLIKTRGQQVTLSCSPISGHRSVSWYQQTPGQGLQFLFEYFSETQRNKGNFPGRFSGRQFSNSRSEMNVSTLELGDSALYLCASSLAAGVDEQFFGPGTRLTVL.

Worth noting for this clone: In the same sample, other DNA sequences code for this CDR3. V is TRBV4-1 and J is TRBJ1-1, with 8 bases identical to TRBD1. The J segment lost 11 bases and the V segment lost 4 bases, leaving 9 bases of the junction unmatched. The germline V gene encodes CDR1 MGHRA and CDR2 YSYEKL. CDR3 length equals 13 residues. CDR3 bases: TGCGCCAGCAGCCGGACAGGGAGTGAAGGTGCTTTCTTT. Its protein product is CASSRTGSEGAFF.

The chain joins TRBV6-1 to TRBJ1-1, with D tentatively TRBD1 (6 bases). V was cut by 2 bases and J by 0 bases, with 7 bases left in between. The CDR3 is 14 amino acids. CDR1 is MNHNS, CDR2 SASEGT, per germline. In DNA form, the CDR3 reads TGTGCCAGCAGTGAACGGACAGTGAACACTGAAGCTTTCTTT. It specifies CASSERTVNTEAFF.

V gene TRBV2 combines with J gene TRBJ2-7, with D unclear. V dropped 6 bases and J dropped 2 bases, with 14 bases sitting between them. Germline V gene sequence: CDR1 SNHLY, CDR2 FYNNEI. This CDR3 is 14 amino acids long. The CDR3 loop is CASRPRVGPYEQYV. In DNA, the CDR3 is TGTGCCAGCAGACCCCGAGTGGGCCCCTACGAGCAGTACGTC.

CDR3 sequence (DNA): TGTGCCTGGAGTGGACAGCTACTTAACTATGGCTACACCTTC. It yields the protein CAWSGQLLNYGYTF. J is TRBJ1-2 and V is TRBV30, with D perhaps TRBD1 (5 bases). Germline values: CDR1 GTSNPN, CDR2 SVGIG (reference sequence). The CDR3 extends over 14 amino acids. Trimming removed 1 base from V and 1 base from J, with 10 bases in between.

The rearrangement links TRBV7-8 to TRBJ2-1; 8 bases match TRBD2. The length of the CDR3 is 15 residues. Germline loops: CDR1 SGHVS, CDR2 FQNEAQ. Trimming at V came to 5 bases and at J to 4 bases, leaving 7 bases not matched to a gene. The CDR3 DNA is TGTGCCAGCAGCCCTCGGGTAGCGGGATACAATGAGCAGTTCTTC. This encodes CASSPRVAGYNEQFF.

The V and J genes are TRBV9 and TRBJ2-1; D ambiguous. Germline assignment: CDR1 SGDLS and CDR2 YYNGEE. The V end lost 4 bases, the J end lost 6 bases, and 17 bases lay between the germline ends. CDR3 size: 15 residues. CDR3 bases: TGTGCCAGCAGCCCTCGGAGCGCTGGAAGCAATGAGCAGTTCTTC. Amino acids: CASSPRSAGSNEQFF. The variable domain in full, with the rest retrieved from reference TRBV9 and TRBJ2-1, is DSGVTQTPKHLITATGQRVTLRCSPRSGDLSVYWYQQSLDQGLQFLIQYYNGEERAKGNILERFSAQQFPDLHSELNLSSLELGDSALYFCASSPRSAGSNEQFFGPGTRLTVL.

This clone occurred once. The genes are TRBV30 and TRBJ2-3; 7 bases are shared with TRBD2. The CDR3 contains 14 residues. Germline V CDR1 and CDR2: GTSNPN, SVGIG (reference sequence). J lost 2 bases, V lost 1 base, and 3 bases had no gene match. The CDR3 DNA sequence: TGTGCCTGGAGTGCCACTAGCGCCACAGATACGCAGTATTTT. Residues: CAWSATSATDTQYF.

CDR3 DNA sequence: TGTGCCAGCAGCCAAGAAAATAGCGGGAACTACAATGAGCAGTTCTTC. This sequence encodes CASSQENSGNYNEQFF. The rearrangement joins TRBV4-2 to TRBJ2-1; 8 nucleotides agree with TRBD2. The J segment lost 3 bases and the V segment lost 0 bases, leaving 4 bases of the junction unmatched. Per the germline V gene, CDR1 is LGHNA and CDR2 is YNFKEQ. CDR3 length equals 16 residues.

To note about this clone: One junction end disagrees with the germline gene, perhaps due to a read error. CDR3 residues: CASSTPEAGGSTKAFF. The CDR3 DNA follows: TGTGCCAGCAGTACACCCGAGGCGGGAGGAAGCACTAAAGCTTTCTTT. The chain has TRBV6-6 and TRBJ1-1, with no clear D. The germline V gene encodes CDR1 MNHNY and CDR2 SVGAGI (reference sequence). The CDR3 runs 16 residues.

This clone has just one count. The rearrangement joins TRBV11-2 to TRBJ2-2; 13 bases match TRBD2. Per germline, CDR1 SGHAT and CDR2 FQNNGV. V lost 2 bases to trimming and J lost 1 base; unmatched junction nucleotides: 7. This CDR3 has 19 amino acids. In nucleotides, the CDR3 is TGTGCCAGCAGCTTACCCCTGGGACTAGCGGGGCTGAACACCGGGGAGCTGTTTTTT. Its protein is CASSLPLGLAGLNTGELFF.

The chain recombines TRBV5-1 with TRBJ2-3, with TRBD2 matching 12 bases. V dropped 0 bases and J dropped 6; count of bases not matched to a gene: 2. The CDR3 has 15 amino acids. The germline V gene encodes CDR1 SGHRS and CDR2 YFSETQ. CDR3 protein: CASSLVTSGSDTQYF. The CDR3 DNA follows: TGCGCCAGCAGCTTGGTGACTAGCGGGAGTGATACGCAGTATTTT.

In this sample, this clone turned up a few times. CDR3 region: CASSSNPGGYEQYV. In nucleotides, the CDR3 is TGTGCCAGCTCATCAAACCCGGGGGGCTACGAGCAGTACGTC. V is TRBV18 and J is TRBJ2-7; 7 positions agree with TRBD2. Unmatched junction bases numbered 7, after V lost 5 bases and J lost 3 bases. Germline assignment: CDR1 KGHSH and CDR2 LQKENI. The CDR3 runs to 14 residues.

The genes are TRBV5-4 and TRBJ2-3; no clear D gene. The CDR3 has 14 residues. V lost 1 base, J lost 3 bases, and 9 bases lay in between. The germline CDR1 and CDR2 sequences are SGHNT and YYREEE (reference sequence). CDR3 residues: CASSLYGATDTQYF. The CDR3 DNA reads as TGTGCCAGCAGCTTGTACGGAGCTACAGATACGCAGTATTTT.

The V and J genes are TRBV12-5 and TRBJ2-3; possibly TRBD2 for D (6 bases). Per germline, CDR1 LGHNT and CDR2 FRNRAP. The CDR3 is 15 residues long. V lost 2 bases to trimming and J lost 2 bases, with 11 bases between them. CDR3 residues: CASGLRTTNTDTQYF. CDR3 coding DNA: TGTGCTAGTGGTTTGAGGACTACGAACACAGATACGCAGTATTTT. Filled out from reference TRBV12-5 and TRBJ2-3, the complete variable domain reads DARVTQTPRHKVTEMGQEVTMRCQPILGHNTVFWYRQTMMQGLELLAYFRNRAPLDDSGMPKDRFSAEMPDATLATLKIQPSEPRDSAVYFCASGLRTTNTDTQYFGPGTRLTVL.

This chain's CDR3 is CASSEEGQVGEKLFF. As DNA, the CDR3 is TGTGCCAGCAGCGAGGAGGGGCAGGTTGGGGAAAAACTGTTTTTT. This sequence joins TRBV7-6 and TRBJ1-4; a possible D gene is TRBD1 (5 bases). The CDR3 contains 15 residues. Germline V gene lookup returns CDR1 SGHVS and CDR2 FNYEAQ. Between the trimmed V and J ends, which lost 5 bases and 8 bases, there was a span of 18 bases.

The rearrangement uses TRBV11-3 and TRBJ2-7, with TRBD2 matching over 10 bases. The trim removed 5 bases at V and 1 base at J, leaving 2 bases unmatched. The CDR3 is 14 amino acids. Looked up from germline, CDR1 is SGHNT and CDR2 is YENEEA. The chain's CDR3 is CASSRTSGSYEQYF. For the CDR3, the DNA is TGTGCCAGCAGCCGGACTAGCGGATCCTACGAGCAGTACTTC.

The V and J genes are TRBV6-1 and TRBJ2-2; D unresolved. Germline V gene lookup returns CDR1 MNHNS and CDR2 SASEGT. The CDR3 is made up of 15 amino acids. The V and J ends lost 8 bases and 2 bases respectively, with 15 bases between them. The CDR3 nucleotides are TGTGCCAGCGCCGCCGTCCTACCAAACACCGGGGAGCTGTTTTTT. It codes for CASAAVLPNTGELFF.